The source of this TCR beta chain is a study of regulatory T cells in long-lasting Graves disease. From germline, CDR1 is SGHTA and CDR2 FQGNSA. CDR3 length equals 15 residues. V was pared by 4 bases and J by 5 bases, with 7 bases of the junction left unmatched. Whole-study findings and limits: The study found lower TCR diversity in persistent Graves' patients than in newly diagnosed ones.

Assembly of TCR beta libraries relied on iRepertoire HTBI primers together with Arm-PCR of CDR3 regions. TCRdb called the multiplex PCR reads again in MiXCR, with one record for every CDR3 protein. The table lists some 500,000 distinct CDR3 sequences, approximately 13% of them singletons. Time point meaning: newly diagnosed GD, antithyroid drugs for less than 3 months. RNA extracted from PBMCs served as the sequencing template. As regards this clonotype: The antigen is undetermined.

These data were also filed under a second study, of T cells in Graves' hyperthyroidism and ophthalmopathy. That work states: Patients aged 18 to 65 had newly diagnosed hyperthyroidism lasting under 2 months. The TCR CDR3 was amplified in a first-round RT-PCR using the HTBI primer set. The blood repertoire included most of the expanded thyroid clonotypes above 0.001.

This TCR was sampled from a man aged 25 to 45 with Graves disease. The sample was peripheral blood mononuclear cells (PBMCs), taken at new diagnosis, from a patient treated with antithyroid drugs. The chain combines TRBV7-2 with TRBJ2-5; 10 nucleotides align to TRBD1. As DNA, the CDR3 is TGTGCCAGCAGCTCCCGGGACAGGGGTCTGGAGACCCAGTACTTC. This codes for CASSSRDRGLETQYF. Combining the CDR3 with reference TRBV7-2 and TRBJ2-5 gives the whole variable domain GAGVSQSPSNKVTEKGKDVELRCDPISGHTALYWYRQSLGQGLEFLIYFQGNSAPDKSGLPSDRFSAERTGGSVSTLTIQRTQQEDSAVYLCASSSRDRGLETQYFGPGTRLLVL.